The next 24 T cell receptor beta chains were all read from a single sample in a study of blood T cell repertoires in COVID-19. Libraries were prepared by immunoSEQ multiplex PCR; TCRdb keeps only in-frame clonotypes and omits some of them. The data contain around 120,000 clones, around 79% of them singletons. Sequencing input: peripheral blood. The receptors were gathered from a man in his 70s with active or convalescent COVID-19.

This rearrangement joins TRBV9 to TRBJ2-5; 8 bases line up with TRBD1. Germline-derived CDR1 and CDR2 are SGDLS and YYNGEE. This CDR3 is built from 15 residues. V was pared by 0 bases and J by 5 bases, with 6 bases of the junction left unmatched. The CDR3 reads CASSVAGQGEETQYF. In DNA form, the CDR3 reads TGTGCCAGCAGCGTAGCTGGACAGGGAGAGGAGACCCAGTACTTC.

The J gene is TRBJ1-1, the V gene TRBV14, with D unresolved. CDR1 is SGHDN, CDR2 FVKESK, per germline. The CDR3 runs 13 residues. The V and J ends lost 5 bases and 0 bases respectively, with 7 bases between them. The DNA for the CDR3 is TGTGCCAGCAGCGGGCAGATGAACACTGAAGCTTTCTTT. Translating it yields CASSGQMNTEAFF.

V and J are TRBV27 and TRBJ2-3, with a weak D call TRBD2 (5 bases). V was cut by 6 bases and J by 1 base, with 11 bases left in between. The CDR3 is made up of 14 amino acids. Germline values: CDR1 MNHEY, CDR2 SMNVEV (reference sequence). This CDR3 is CASRGPAGTDTQYF. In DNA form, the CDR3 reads TGTGCCAGCAGAGGTCCAGCGGGCACAGATACGCAGTATTTT.

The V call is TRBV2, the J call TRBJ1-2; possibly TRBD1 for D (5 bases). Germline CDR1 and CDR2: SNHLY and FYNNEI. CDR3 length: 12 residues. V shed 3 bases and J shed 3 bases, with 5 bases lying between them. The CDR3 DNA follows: TGTGCCAGCAGTGAGACAGACTATGGCTACACCTTC. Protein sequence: CASSETDYGYTF.

CDR3 DNA sequence: TGTGCCAGCAGCCCAGGGGGACAGGGTACCACCGGGGAGCTGTTTTTT. Translated, it gives CASSPGGQGTTGELFF. The rearrangement joins TRBV11-2 to TRBJ2-2; 9 positions agree with TRBD1. V lost 5 bases and J lost 4; bases outside the gene matches: 8. The CDR3 sequence is 16 residues long. Germline V gives CDR1 SGHAT, CDR2 FQNNGV.

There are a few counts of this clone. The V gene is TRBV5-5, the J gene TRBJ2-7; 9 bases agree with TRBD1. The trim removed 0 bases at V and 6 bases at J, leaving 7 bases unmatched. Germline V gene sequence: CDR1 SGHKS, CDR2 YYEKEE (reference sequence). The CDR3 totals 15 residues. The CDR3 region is CASSLDWDRASEQYF. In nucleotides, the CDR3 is TGTGCCAGCAGCTTGGACTGGGACAGGGCCTCCGAGCAGTACTTC.

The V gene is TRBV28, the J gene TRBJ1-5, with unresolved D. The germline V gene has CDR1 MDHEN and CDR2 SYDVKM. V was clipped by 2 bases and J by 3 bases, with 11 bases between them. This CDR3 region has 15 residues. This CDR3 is CASSLIAESNQPQHF. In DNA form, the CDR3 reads TGTGCCAGCAGTTTAATTGCAGAATCCAATCAGCCCCAGCATTTT.

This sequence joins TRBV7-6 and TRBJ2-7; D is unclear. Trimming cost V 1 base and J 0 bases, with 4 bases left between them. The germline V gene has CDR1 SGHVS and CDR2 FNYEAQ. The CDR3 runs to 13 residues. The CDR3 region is CASSLDSSYEQYF. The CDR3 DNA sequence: TGTGCCAGCAGCTTAGACAGCTCCTACGAGCAGTACTTC. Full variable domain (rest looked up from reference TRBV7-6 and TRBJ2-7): GAGVSQSPRYKVTKRGQDVALRCDPISGHVSLYWYRQALGQGPEFLTYFNYEAQQDKSGLPNDRFSAERPEGSISTLTIQRTEQRDSAMYRCASSLDSSYEQYFGPGTRLTVT.

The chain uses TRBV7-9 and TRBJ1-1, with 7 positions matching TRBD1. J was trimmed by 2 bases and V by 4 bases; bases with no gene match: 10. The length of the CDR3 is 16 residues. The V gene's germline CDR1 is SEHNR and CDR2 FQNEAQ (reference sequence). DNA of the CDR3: TGTGCCAGCAGCTCCGACAGGGAATGGTTCAACACTGAAGCTTTCTTT. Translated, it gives CASSSDREWFNTEAFF. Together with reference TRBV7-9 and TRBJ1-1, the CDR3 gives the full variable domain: DTGVSQNPRHKITKRGQNVTFRCDPISEHNRLYWYRQTLGQGPEFLTYFQNEAQLEKSRLLSDRFSAERPKGSFSTLEIQRTEQGDSAMYLCASSSDREWFNTEAFFGQGTRLTVV.

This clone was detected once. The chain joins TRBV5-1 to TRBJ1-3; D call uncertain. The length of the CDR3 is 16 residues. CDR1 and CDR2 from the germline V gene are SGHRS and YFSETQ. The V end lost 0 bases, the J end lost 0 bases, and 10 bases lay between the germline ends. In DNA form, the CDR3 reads TGCGCCAGCAGCTTGGGTCAGGTCCACTCTGGAAACACCATATATTTT. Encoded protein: CASSLGQVHSGNTIYF.

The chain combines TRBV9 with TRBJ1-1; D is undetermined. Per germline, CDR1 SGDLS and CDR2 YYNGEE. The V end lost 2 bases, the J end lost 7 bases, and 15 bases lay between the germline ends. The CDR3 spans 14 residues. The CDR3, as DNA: TGTGCCAGCAGCGTTGGCGACTTTACCTTTGAAGCTTTCTTT. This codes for CASSVGDFTFEAFF.

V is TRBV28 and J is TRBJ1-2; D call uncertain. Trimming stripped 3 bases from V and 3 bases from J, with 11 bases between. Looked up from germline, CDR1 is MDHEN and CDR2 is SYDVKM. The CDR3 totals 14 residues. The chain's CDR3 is CASSFTGFYYGYTF. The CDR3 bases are TGTGCCAGCAGTTTTACCGGGTTTTACTATGGCTACACCTTC.

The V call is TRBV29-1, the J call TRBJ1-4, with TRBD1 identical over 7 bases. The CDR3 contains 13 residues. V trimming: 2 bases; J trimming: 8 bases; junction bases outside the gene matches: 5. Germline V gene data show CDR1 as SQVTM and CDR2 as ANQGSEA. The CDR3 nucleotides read TGCAGCGTTGAAAGGGGGCTGGGGGAAAAACTGTTTTTT. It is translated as CSVERGLGEKLFF.

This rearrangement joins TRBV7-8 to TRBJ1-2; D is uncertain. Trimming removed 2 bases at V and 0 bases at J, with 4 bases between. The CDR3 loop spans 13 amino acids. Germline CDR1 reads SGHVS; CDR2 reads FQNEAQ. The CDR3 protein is CASSLLANYGYTF. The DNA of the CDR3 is TGTGCCAGCAGCTTACTAGCTAACTATGGCTACACCTTC.

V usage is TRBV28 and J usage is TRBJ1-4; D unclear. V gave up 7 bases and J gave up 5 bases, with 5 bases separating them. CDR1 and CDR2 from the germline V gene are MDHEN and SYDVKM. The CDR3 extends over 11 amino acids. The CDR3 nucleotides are TGTGCCAGCATAGCAAATGAAAAACTGTTTTTT. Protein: CASIANEKLFF. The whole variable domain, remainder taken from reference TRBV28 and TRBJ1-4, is DVKVTQSSRYLVKRTGEKVFLECVQDMDHENMFWYRQDPGLGLRLIYFSYDVKMKEKGDIPEGYSVSREKKERFSLILESASTNQTSMYLCASIANEKLFFGSGTQLSVL.

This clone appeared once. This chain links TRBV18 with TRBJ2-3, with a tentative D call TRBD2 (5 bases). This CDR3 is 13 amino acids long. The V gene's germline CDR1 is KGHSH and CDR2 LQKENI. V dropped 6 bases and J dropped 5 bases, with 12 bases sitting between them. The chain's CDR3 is CASSLGLLDTQYF. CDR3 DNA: TGTGCCAGCTCTCTCGGACTGTTAGATACGCAGTATTTT.

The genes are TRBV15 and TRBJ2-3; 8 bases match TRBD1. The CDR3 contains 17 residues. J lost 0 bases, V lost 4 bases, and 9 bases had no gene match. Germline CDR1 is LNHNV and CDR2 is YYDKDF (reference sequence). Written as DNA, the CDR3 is TGTGCCACCAGCATGTCAACAGGGGGTCTTAGCACAGATACGCAGTATTTT. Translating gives CATSMSTGGLSTDTQYF.

CDR3 in DNA: TGTGCCAGCAGCCCACAAAACAGGGTGAGGAACACTGAAGCTTTCTTT. Translating gives CASSPQNRVRNTEAFF. The chain joins TRBV9 to TRBJ1-1; weak D call: TRBD1 (6 bases). Trimming shortened V by 4 bases and J by 1 base, and 17 bases separated the two germline ends. Germline values: CDR1 SGDLS, CDR2 YYNGEE. The CDR3 contains 16 residues.

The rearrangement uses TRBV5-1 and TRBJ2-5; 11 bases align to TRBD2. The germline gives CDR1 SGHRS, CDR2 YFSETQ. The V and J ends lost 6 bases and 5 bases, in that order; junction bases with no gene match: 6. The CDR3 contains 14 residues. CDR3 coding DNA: TGCGCCAGCAAAACTGTAGCGGGAGGGGAGACCCAGTACTTC. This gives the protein CASKTVAGGETQYF.

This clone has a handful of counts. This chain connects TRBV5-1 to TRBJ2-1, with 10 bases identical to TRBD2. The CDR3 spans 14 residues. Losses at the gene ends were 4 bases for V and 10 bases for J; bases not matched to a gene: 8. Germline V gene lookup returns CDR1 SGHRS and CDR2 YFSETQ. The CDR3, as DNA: TGCGCCAGCAGCCAGCTAGCGGGAGAGAGGGAGCAGTTCTTC. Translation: CASSQLAGEREQFF.

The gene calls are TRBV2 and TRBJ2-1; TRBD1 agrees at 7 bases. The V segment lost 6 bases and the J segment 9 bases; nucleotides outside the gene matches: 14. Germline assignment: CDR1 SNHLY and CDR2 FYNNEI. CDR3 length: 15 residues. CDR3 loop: CASSSTGWGVSEQFF. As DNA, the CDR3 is TGTGCCAGCAGCTCGACAGGGTGGGGAGTTAGTGAGCAGTTCTTC.

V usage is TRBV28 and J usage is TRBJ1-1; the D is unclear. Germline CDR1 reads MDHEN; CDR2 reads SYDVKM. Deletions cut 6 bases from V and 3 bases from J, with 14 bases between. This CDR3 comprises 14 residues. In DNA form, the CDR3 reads TGTGCCAGCAGCCCATCAGCGGGATACACTGAAGCTTTCTTT. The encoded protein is CASSPSAGYTEAFF.

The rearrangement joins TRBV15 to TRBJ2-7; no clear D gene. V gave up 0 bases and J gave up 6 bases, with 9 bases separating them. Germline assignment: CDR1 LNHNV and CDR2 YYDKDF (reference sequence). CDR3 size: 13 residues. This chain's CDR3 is CATSRDTPSEQYF. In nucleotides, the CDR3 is TGTGCCACCAGCAGAGATACCCCTAGCGAGCAGTACTTC.

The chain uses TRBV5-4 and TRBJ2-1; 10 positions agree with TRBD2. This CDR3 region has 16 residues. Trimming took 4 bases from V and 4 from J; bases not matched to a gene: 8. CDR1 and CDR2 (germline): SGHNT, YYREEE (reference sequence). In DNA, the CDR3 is TGTGCCAGCAGCACGCGGACTAGCGGACAATACAATGAGCAGTTCTTC. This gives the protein CASSTRTSGQYNEQFF.